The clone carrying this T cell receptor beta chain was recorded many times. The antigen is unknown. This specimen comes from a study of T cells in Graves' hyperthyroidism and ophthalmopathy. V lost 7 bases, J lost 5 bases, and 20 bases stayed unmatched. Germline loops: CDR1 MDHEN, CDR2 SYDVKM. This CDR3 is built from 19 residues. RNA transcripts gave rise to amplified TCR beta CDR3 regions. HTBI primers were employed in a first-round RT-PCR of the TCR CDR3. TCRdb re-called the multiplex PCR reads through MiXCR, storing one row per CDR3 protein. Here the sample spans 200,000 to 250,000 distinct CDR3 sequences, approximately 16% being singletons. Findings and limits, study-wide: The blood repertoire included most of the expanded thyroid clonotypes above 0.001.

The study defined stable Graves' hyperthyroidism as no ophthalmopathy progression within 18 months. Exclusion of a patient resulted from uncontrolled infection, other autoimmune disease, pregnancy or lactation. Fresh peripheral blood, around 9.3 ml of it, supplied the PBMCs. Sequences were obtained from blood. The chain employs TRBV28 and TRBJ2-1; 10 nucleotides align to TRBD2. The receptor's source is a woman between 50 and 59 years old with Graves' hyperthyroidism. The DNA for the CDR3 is TGTGCCAGCAACCTGAGGGTGGGAAGCCATGGACTAGCGGACAATGAGCAGTTCTTC. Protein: CASNLRVGSHGLADNEQFF.